Listed below are T cell receptor beta chains from one sample, sequenced in a study of CD8 T cells in Susac syndrome. Using its own MiXCR run on the immunoSEQ multiplex PCR reads, TCRdb lists one record per CDR3 protein. This table has about 120,000 distinct CDR3 sequences, around 94% appearing once. The sample taken for sequencing was CD8+ T cells from PBMCs. Receptor source: a human donor with Susac syndrome. Each CDR3 is given with its conserved first and last residue. The D gene is left open where the match is weak. The size field is filled for only some rows; it gives once, few, many or a size class.

J gene	V gene	clone size	D gene	CDR3 protein	CDR3 DNA
TRBJ1-6	TRBV2	NA	NA	CASSDEGGVNSPLHF	TGTGCCAGCAGTGATGAGGGGGGGGTTAATTCACCCCTCCACTTT
TRBJ2-7	TRBV9	NA	TRBD1	CASSPDLPGTDLAYEQYF	TGTGCCAGCAGCCCCGATCTACCCGGGACAGATTTAGCCTACGAGCAGTACTTC
TRBJ1-1	TRBV6-2/TRBV6-3	NA	NA	CASSSAENTEAFF	TGTGCCAGCAGTTCGGCGGAGAACACTGAAGCTTTCTTT
TRBJ2-5	TRBV7-9	NA	NA	CASSPGPFTETQYF	TGTGCCAGCAGCCCGGGCCCATTCACAGAGACCCAGTACTTC
TRBJ2-7	TRBV7-2	NA	TRBD2	CASSLDSLASGYEQYF	TGTGCCAGCAGCTTAGATTCCCTGGCTAGCGGGTACGAGCAGTACTTC
TRBJ2-7	TRBV28	NA	NA	CASRGGGNHGYEQYF	TGTGCCAGCAGAGGTGGAGGGAATCACGGCTACGAGCAGTACTTC
TRBJ2-7	TRBV12-3/TRBV12-4	NA	NA	CASTPTGSYEQYF	TGTGCCAGCACCCCCACAGGGTCCTACGAGCAGTACTTC
TRBJ2-1	TRBV20-1	NA	NA	CSARGGRNPGNEQFF	TGCAGTGCTAGAGGTGGCAGGAATCCTGGGAATGAGCAGTTCTTC
TRBJ1-1	TRBV3-1	NA	TRBD1	CASTPGSGGLTEAFF	TGTGCCAGCACCCCGGGGTCAGGGGGCCTCACTGAAGCTTTCTTT
TRBJ2-7	TRBV2	NA	NA	CATRDGKTYEQYF	TGTGCCACCCGGGACGGGAAGACCTACGAGCAGTACTTC
TRBJ1-2	TRBV7-6	NA	NA	CASSLNFVGGYTF	TGTGCCAGCAGCTTAAACTTTGTCGGAGGCTACACCTTC
TRBJ2-1	TRBV12-3/TRBV12-4	NA	NA	CASSPVLRGNYNNEQFF	TGTGCCAGCAGTCCCGTACTAAGGGGAAACTATAACAATGAGCAGTTCTTC
TRBJ2-3	TRBV6-6	NA	TRBD2	CASSYSQRGTDTQYF	TGTGCCAGCAGTTACAGCCAGCGGGGTACGGATACGCAGTATTTT
TRBJ2-2	TRBV30	NA	NA	CAWSVRGADTGELFF	TGTGCCTGGAGTGTACGGGGAGCCGACACCGGGGAGCTGTTTTTT
TRBJ1-1	TRBV27	NA	TRBD1	CASSFLDRGTEAFF	TGTGCCAGCAGTTTCCTGGACAGGGGTACTGAAGCTTTCTTT
TRBJ2-7	TRBV9	NA	NA	CASSVDWQGLAEQYF	TGTGCCAGCAGCGTAGATTGGCAGGGACTGGCCGAGCAGTACTTC
TRBJ2-5	TRBV6-2/TRBV6-3	NA	NA	CASSYSTKTQYF	TGTGCCAGCAGTTACTCGACTAAGACCCAGTACTTC
TRBJ2-3	TRBV30	NA	TRBD2	CAWTSGREVDTQYF	TGTGCCTGGACCAGCGGGAGGGAAGTAGATACGCAGTATTTT
TRBJ2-3	TRBV6-5	NA	NA	CASSYGGEGTDTQYF	TGTGCCAGCAGTTACGGGGGAGAGGGCACAGATACGCAGTATTTT
TRBJ2-4	TRBV6-1	NA	NA	CASTRDKIAKNIQYF	TGTGCCAGCACCAGAGATAAAATAGCCAAAAACATTCAGTACTTC
TRBJ2-1	TRBV24-1	NA	TRBD2	CATSDAIAGGGSSYNEQFF	TGTGCCACCAGTGACGCAATCGCCGGGGGGGGGAGCTCCTACAATGAGCAGTTCTTC
TRBJ2-5	TRBV12-3/TRBV12-4	NA	NA	CASRNRTDVLKTQYF	TGTGCCAGCAGAAATCGGACAGACGTTCTGAAGACCCAGTACTTC
TRBJ2-1	TRBV7-2	NA	TRBD2	CASSGTSNNEQFF	TGTGCCAGCAGCGGGACTAGCAACAATGAGCAGTTCTTC
TRBJ1-5	TRBV6-6	NA	TRBD1	CASQDRGVDQPQHF	TGTGCCAGCCAGGACAGGGGAGTGGATCAGCCCCAGCATTTT
TRBJ1-1	TRBV5-5	NA	NA	CASSLADSGTEAFF	TGTGCCAGCAGCTTGGCAGATTCGGGCACTGAAGCTTTCTTT
TRBJ2-2	TRBV4-1	once	NA	CASSPTRVTTGELFF	TGCGCCAGCAGCCCTACCCGGGTTACCACCGGGGAGCTGTTTTTT
TRBJ1-2	TRBV28	NA	NA	CASSLGGEATNYGYTF	TGTGCCAGCAGTTTGGGCGGAGAAGCCACTAACTATGGCTACACCTTC
TRBJ2-5	TRBV4-1	few	TRBD2	CASSQGGGGPQETQYF	TGCGCCAGCAGCCAAGGTGGCGGGGGGCCTCAAGAGACCCAGTACTTC
TRBJ2-5	TRBV7-9	NA	NA	CATSFRTTQETQYF	TGTGCCACCTCATTTCGGACCACCCAAGAGACCCAGTACTTC
TRBJ2-5	TRBV7-3	NA	TRBD2	CASSASGAGGETQYF	TGTGCCAGCAGCGCCTCCGGGGCCGGGGGGGAGACCCAGTACTTC
TRBJ2-7	TRBV3-1	NA	NA	CASSQVPGVNYEQYF	TGTGCCAGCAGCCAAGTCCCAGGGGTAAACTACGAGCAGTACTTC
TRBJ2-5	TRBV12-3/TRBV12-4	NA	TRBD2	CASSFLGSSGGRPRETQYF	TGTGCCAGCAGTTTTCTCGGCTCTAGCGGGGGCCGGCCCAGGGAGACCCAGTACTTC
TRBJ2-5	TRBV4-1	NA	NA	CASSHISGPTQETQYF	TGCGCCAGCAGCCACATAAGTGGACCGACCCAAGAGACCCAGTACTTC
TRBJ2-5	TRBV7-2	once	NA	CASSFGGPQETQYF	TGTGCCAGCAGCTTCGGGGGACCCCAAGAGACCCAGTACTTC
TRBJ1-1	TRBV9	NA	NA	CASSVGTGQTEAFF	TGTGCCAGCAGCGTAGGCACAGGCCAGACTGAAGCTTTCTTT
TRBJ2-7	TRBV7-2	NA	NA	CASSLYTGVDEQYF	TGTGCCAGCAGCTTATACACGGGAGTGGACGAGCAGTACTTC
TRBJ2-7	TRBV29-1	NA	NA	CSVELSGSPFYEQYF	TGCAGCGTTGAACTGTCGGGATCCCCCTTCTACGAGCAGTACTTC
TRBJ2-1	TRBV25-1	NA	NA	CASSEWEEGRGGREQFF	TGTGCCAGCAGTGAATGGGAAGAGGGCAGGGGGGGTCGTGAGCAGTTCTTC
TRBJ2-3	TRBV5-4	NA	NA	CASSPGAGSLSTDTQYF	TGTGCCAGCAGCCCTGGGGCGGGAAGCCTTAGCACAGATACGCAGTATTTT
TRBJ2-2	TRBV7-7	NA	NA	CASSPGGWGPGELFF	TGTGCTAGCAGCCCCGGCGGCTGGGGTCCCGGGGAGCTGTTTTTT
TRBJ2-7	TRBV4-3	medium-sized	NA	CASSQDPFSYEQYF	TGCGCCAGCAGCCAAGACCCATTCTCCTACGAGCAGTACTTC